The rows below give T cell receptor beta chains drawn from one sample of a study of T cell changes during pregnancy in multiple sclerosis. Sequencing was performed with immunoSEQ multiplex PCR; in TCRdb, only in-frame clones are kept and a portion is missing. Of tens of thousands of clones detected, approximately 93% appear once; the ten largest clones hold about 3%. This specimen consisted of CD8+ T cells from peripheral blood mononuclear cells, obtained in the second trimester of pregnancy. The receptors stem from a female donor with multiple sclerosis, enrolled in a pregnancy study. Both conserved end residues are part of each CDR3. The order of the fields is D gene, V gene, clone size, CDR3 length, J gene, CDR3 protein, CDR3 DNA. The D gene is left open where the match is weak. Some rows mark clone size as missing; the rest say once, few, many or name a class of expanded clone.

-	TRBV6-5	-	15	TRBJ2-5	CASSTTQHPGETQYF	TGTGCCAGCAGTACCACTCAGCACCCGGGAGAGACCCAGTACTTC
-	TRBV11-3	-	16	TRBJ2-3	CASSLVAKGIGGTQYF	TGTGCCAGCAGCTTAGTCGCGAAAGGGATAGGGGGTACGCAGTATTTT
TRBD2	TRBV30	-	14	TRBJ2-7	CAWSLSSGPYEQYF	TGTGCCTGGAGTCTGTCTAGCGGTCCCTACGAGCAGTACTTC
TRBD2	TRBV4-1	once	17	TRBJ2-7	CASSQEGTGLGVYEQYF	TGCGCCAGCAGCCAAGAGGGCACGGGACTAGGGGTCTACGAGCAGTACTTC
-	TRBV7-2	-	12	TRBJ2-7	CASSLVADEQYF	TGTGCCAGCAGCTTAGTGGCAGACGAGCAGTACTTC
-	TRBV13	-	13	TRBJ2-7	CASSLGQGREQYF	TGTGCCAGCAGCTTAGGGCAGGGGCGCGAGCAGTACTTC
-	TRBV19	-	15	TRBJ1-5	CASSIDRGFNQPQHF	TGTGCCAGTAGTATAGATCGGGGTTTCAATCAGCCCCAGCATTTT
TRBD1	TRBV7-2	-	17	TRBJ1-1	CASSRYPLGRGLDEAFF	TGTGCCAGCAGCCGTTACCCCCTCGGCAGGGGGCTAGATGAAGCTTTCTTT
-	TRBV19	once	14	TRBJ2-2	CASSISPNSGELFF	TGTGCCAGTAGTATTTCCCCTAACAGCGGGGAGCTGTTTTTT
-	TRBV6-1	-	14	TRBJ1-1	CASLRQSMNTEAFF	TGTGCCAGCTTACGACAGTCCATGAACACTGAAGCTTTCTTT
TRBD1	TRBV10-3	-	12	TRBJ2-1	CATGQGYNEQFF	TGTGCCACGGGACAGGGTTACAATGAGCAGTTCTTC
-	TRBV9	-	14	TRBJ1-1	CASSPRGGNTEAFF	TGTGCCAGCAGCCCCCGGGGGGGGAACACTGAAGCTTTCTTT
-	TRBV5-1	once	14	TRBJ2-2	CATTGAGHTGELFF	TGCGCCACTACTGGCGCGGGACACACCGGGGAGCTGTTTTTT
TRBD1	TRBV2	once	14	TRBJ2-7	CASIWTGGSYEQYF	TGTGCCAGCATTTGGACAGGGGGCTCCTACGAGCAGTACTTC
-	TRBV5-1	-	15	TRBJ2-3	CASSLPSASTDTQYF	TGCGCCAGCAGTCTTCCTAGCGCTAGCACAGATACGCAGTATTTT
TRBD1	TRBV6-1	once	18	TRBJ1-5	CASSEGAGGRYSNQPQHF	TGTGCCAGCAGTGAAGGGGCAGGGGGCAGGTATAGCAATCAGCCCCAGCATTTT
TRBD2	TRBV9	-	16	TRBJ2-4	CASSDSGGGAKNIQYF	TGTGCCAGCAGCGATAGCGGGGGAGGGGCCAAAAACATTCAGTACTTC
-	TRBV28	-	11	TRBJ2-7	CASSHSYEQYF	TGTGCCAGCAGTCACTCCTACGAGCAGTACTTC
TRBD2	TRBV19	once	16	TRBJ2-3	CASSMEAGAGTDTQYF	TGTGCCAGTAGTATGGAAGCGGGAGCTGGCACAGATACGCAGTATTTT
TRBD2	TRBV2	-	15	TRBJ2-2	CASSETSGYTGELFF	TGTGCCAGCAGTGAGACTAGCGGTTACACCGGGGAGCTGTTTTTT
-	TRBV27	-	13	TRBJ1-1	CASSPGVQTEAFF	TGTGCCAGCAGTCCAGGGGTGCAAACTGAAGCTTTCTTT
TRBD2	TRBV27	-	18	TRBJ2-1	CASSSRGAGQRSYNEQFF	TGTGCCAGCAGTTCACGGGGAGCGGGGCAGCGCTCCTACAATGAGCAGTTCTTC
TRBD2	TRBV5-6	medium-sized	15	TRBJ2-1	CASSHTSGTYNEQFF	TGTGCCAGCAGCCACACTAGCGGGACGTACAATGAGCAGTTCTTC
TRBD2	TRBV27	-	16	TRBJ2-7	CASSLSGGSLFYEQYF	TGTGCCAGCAGTTTATCGGGCGGGAGCCTCTTCTACGAGCAGTACTTC
-	TRBV6-1	-	13	TRBJ2-1	CASSEGTYNEQFF	TGTGCCAGCAGTGAAGGGACTTACAATGAGCAGTTCTTC